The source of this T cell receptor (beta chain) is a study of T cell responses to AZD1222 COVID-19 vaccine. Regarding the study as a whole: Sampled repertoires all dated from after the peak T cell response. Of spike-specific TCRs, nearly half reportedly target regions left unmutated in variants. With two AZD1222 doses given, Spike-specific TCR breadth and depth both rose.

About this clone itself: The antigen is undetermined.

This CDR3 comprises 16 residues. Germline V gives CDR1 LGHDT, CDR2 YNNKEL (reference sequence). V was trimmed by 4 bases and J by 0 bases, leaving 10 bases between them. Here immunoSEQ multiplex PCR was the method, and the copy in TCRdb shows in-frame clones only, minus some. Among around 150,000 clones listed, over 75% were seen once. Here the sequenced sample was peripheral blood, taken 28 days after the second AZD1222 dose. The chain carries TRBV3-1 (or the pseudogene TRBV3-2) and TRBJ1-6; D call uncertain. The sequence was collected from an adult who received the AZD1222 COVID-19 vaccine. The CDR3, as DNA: TGTGCCAGCAGCCCCCTAGGGAGCTCCTATAATTCACCCCTCCACTTT. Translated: CASSPLGSSYNSPLHF.